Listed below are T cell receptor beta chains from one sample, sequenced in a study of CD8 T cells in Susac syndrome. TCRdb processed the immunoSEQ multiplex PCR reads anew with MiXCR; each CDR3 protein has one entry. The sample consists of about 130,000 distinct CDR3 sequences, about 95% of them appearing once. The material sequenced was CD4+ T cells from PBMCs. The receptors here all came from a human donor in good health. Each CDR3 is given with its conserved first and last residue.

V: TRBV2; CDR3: CASSTQSLNTEAFF
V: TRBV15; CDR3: CAIEDGGNTEAFF
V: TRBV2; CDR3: CASSDDRGGGYTF
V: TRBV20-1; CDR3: CSASDGFYGYTF
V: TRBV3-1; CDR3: CASSPDLSGNTIYF
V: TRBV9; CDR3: CASSSRTFTDTQYF
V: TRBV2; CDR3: CASSEPRGGDTQYF
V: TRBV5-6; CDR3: CASSTSWSWMTGANEQFF
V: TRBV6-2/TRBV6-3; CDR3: CASSRPRTSIETQYF
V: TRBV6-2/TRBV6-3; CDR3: CASSLDRGAYNEQFF
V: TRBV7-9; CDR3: CASIGQGADGTEAFF
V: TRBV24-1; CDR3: CATSAAGKSTGELFF
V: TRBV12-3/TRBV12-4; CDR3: CASSPQAGVGNEQFF
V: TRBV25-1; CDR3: CASAPRRGLQETQYF
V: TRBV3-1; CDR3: CASSQRRGEQFF
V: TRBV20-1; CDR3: CSASPTGTGEYQPQHF
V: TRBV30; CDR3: CAWKGLPLYNEQFF
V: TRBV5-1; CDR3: CASSLGAGTYHEQYF
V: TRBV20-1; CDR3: CSATLGGLGYTF
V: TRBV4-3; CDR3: CASSLRRDREQFF
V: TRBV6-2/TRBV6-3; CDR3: CASARTGGGNEQFF
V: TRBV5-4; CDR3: CASSLVGGTGELFF
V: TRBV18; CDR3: CASSPTLTENTEAFF
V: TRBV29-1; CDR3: CSAASGGNQPQHF
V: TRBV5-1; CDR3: CASSLGSAASTDTQYF
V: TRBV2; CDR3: CASKSGSSYEQYF
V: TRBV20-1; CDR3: CSAPTSGSDEQFF
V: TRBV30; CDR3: CAWSPQGRAFTEAFF